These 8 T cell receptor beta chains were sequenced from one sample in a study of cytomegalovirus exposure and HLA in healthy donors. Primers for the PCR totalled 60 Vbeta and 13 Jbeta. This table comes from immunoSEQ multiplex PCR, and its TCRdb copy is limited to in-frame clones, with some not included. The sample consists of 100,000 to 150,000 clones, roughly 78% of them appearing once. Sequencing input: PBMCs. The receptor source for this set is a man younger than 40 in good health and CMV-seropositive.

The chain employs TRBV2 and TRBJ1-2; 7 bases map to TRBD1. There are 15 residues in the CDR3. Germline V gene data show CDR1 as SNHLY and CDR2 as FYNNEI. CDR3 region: CAKQNRQGADYGYTF. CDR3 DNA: TGTGCTAAGCAGAACCGACAGGGCGCGGACTATGGCTACACCTTC.

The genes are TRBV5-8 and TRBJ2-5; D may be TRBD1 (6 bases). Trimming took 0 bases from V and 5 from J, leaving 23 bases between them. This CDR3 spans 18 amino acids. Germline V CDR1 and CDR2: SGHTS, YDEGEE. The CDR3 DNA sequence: TGTGCCAGCAGCTTGGTTTTATCAGGGGACCAATCATGGGAGACCCAGTACTTC. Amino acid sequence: CASSLVLSGDQSWETQYF.

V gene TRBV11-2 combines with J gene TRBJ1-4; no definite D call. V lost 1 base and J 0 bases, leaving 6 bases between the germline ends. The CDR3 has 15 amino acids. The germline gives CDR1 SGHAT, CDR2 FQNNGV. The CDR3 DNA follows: TGTGCCAGCAGCTTAGTGGACTCAACTAATGAAAAACTGTTTTTT. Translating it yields CASSLVDSTNEKLFF.

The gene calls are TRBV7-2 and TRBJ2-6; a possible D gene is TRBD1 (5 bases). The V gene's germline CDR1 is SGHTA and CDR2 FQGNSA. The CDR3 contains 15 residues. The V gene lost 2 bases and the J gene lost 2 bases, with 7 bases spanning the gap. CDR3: CASSLQGTGANVLTF. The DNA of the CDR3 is TGTGCCAGCAGCTTACAGGGAACTGGGGCCAACGTCCTGACTTTC. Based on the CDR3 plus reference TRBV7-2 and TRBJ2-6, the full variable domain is GAGVSQSPSNKVTEKGKDVELRCDPISGHTALYWYRQSLGQGLEFLIYFQGNSAPDKSGLPSDRFSAERTGGSVSTLTIQRTQQEDSAVYLCASSLQGTGANVLTFGAGSRLTVL.

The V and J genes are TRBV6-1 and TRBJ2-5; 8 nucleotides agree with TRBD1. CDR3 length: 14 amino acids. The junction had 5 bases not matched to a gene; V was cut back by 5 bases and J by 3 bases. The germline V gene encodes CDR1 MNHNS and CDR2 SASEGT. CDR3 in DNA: TGTGCCAGCAGTTCATGGGACAGGAAAGAGACCCAGTACTTC. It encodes CASSSWDRKETQYF.

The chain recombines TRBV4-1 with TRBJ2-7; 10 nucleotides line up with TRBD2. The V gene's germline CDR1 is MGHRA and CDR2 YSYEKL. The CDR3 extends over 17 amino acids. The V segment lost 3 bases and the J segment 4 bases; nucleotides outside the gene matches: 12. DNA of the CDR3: TGCGCCAGCAGCCATGCCCTTTTAGCGGGGGGCCCATACGAGCAGTACTTC. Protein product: CASSHALLAGGPYEQYF.

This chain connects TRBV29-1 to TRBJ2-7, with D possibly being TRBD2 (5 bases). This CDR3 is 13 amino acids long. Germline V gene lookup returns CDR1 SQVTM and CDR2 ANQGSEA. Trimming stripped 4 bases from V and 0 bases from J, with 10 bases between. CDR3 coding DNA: TGCAGCGTTGGTAGCGCCGCCTCCTACGAGCAGTACTTC. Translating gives CSVGSAASYEQYF.

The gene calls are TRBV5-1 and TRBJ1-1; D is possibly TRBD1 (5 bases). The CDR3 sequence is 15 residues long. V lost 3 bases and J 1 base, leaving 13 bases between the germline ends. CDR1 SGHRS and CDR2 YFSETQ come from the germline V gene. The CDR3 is CASSWSVGGNTEAFF. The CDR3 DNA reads TGCGCCAGCAGCTGGAGTGTGGGGGGGAACACTGAAGCTTTCTTT. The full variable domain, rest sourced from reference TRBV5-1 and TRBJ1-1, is KAGVTQTPRYLIKTRGQQVTLSCSPISGHRSVSWYQQTPGQGLQFLFEYFSETQRNKGNFPGRFSGRQFSNSRSEMNVSTLELGDSALYLCASSWSVGGNTEAFFGQGTRLTVV.